A selection of T cell receptor beta chains follows, all from one sample in a study of Ad26.COV2.S vaccination and SARS-CoV-2 variants. Assay used: immunoSEQ multiplex PCR; TCRdb lists only in-frame clones, some missing. The sample yields more than 300,000 clones, approximately 86% seen once. The sample in question was peripheral blood, obtained in a trial of Ad26.COV2.S vaccine versus placebo. These receptors all come from a person between 18 and 65 years old who received the Ad26.COV2.S COVID-19 vaccine or a placebo. Both conserved end residues are part of each CDR3. D genes are given only for firm matches. The size of a clone is reported for some rows only, either as once, few or many, or as a class for expanded clones.

D	V	J	size	DNA	CDR3
NA	TRBV5-1	TRBJ1-4	NA	TGCGCCAGCAGCCCGACGGGCCGGGAGGAAAAACTGTTTTTT	CASSPTGREEKLFF
TRBD2	TRBV19	TRBJ2-3	NA	TGTGCCAGTAGTACGGCGGGGAGGGGACTGGGTACGCAGTATTTT	CASSTAGRGLGTQYF
TRBD1	TRBV19	TRBJ1-1	NA	TGTGCCAGTAGTTTAAGAGGGACAGGGATGAACACTGAAGCTTTCTTT	CASSLRGTGMNTEAFF
NA	TRBV6-5	TRBJ1-1	NA	TGTGCCAGCAGTAGAGGGAGGACACTGAACACTGAAGCTTTCTTT	CASSRGRTLNTEAFF
NA	TRBV19	TRBJ1-2	NA	TGTGCCAGTCGCACCAACTATGGCTACACCTTC	CASRTNYGYTF
NA	TRBV4-3	TRBJ1-3	NA	TGCGCCAGCAGCCAAGATCGCAGCAACTCTGGAAACACCATATATTTT	CASSQDRSNSGNTIYF
NA	TRBV5-6	TRBJ2-5	NA	TGTGCCAGCAGCTTCAGGTCTTCGGGGCGGGTGGAAGGCCAAGAGACCCAGTACTTC	CASSFRSSGRVEGQETQYF
NA	TRBV10-3	TRBJ1-1	few	TGTGCCATCAGTGATGACATGAACACTGAAGCTTTCTTT	CAISDDMNTEAFF
TRBD1	TRBV3-1/TRBV3-2	TRBJ1-2	NA	TGTGCCAGCAGCTACCTGACAGGGACCTTCGGCGGCTACACCTTC	CASSYLTGTFGGYTF
NA	TRBV30	TRBJ1-4	NA	TGTGCCTGGAGTGTACCGGACAGCCGTAATGAAAAACTGTTTTTT	CAWSVPDSRNEKLFF
TRBD2	TRBV27	TRBJ2-1	NA	TGTGCCAGCAGTTTAGCCGGGGGGGCTAACAATGAGCAGTTCTTC	CASSLAGGANNEQFF
NA	TRBV7-9	TRBJ1-6	NA	TGTGCCAGCAGTCGGACATTAGTCAATAATTCACCCCTCCACTTT	CASSRTLVNNSPLHF
NA	TRBV29-1	TRBJ2-1	NA	TGCAGCGTTGAGGTGGGAGGGGGCAATGAGCAGTTCTTC	CSVEVGGGNEQFF
NA	TRBV7-2	TRBJ1-5	NA	TGTGCCAGCAGCTTAGATCGGGGTCGCGCCCAGCATTTT	CASSLDRGRAQHF
TRBD1	TRBV6-5	TRBJ1-2	NA	TGTGCCAGCAGTTGGGACAGGACGAATTTCGGCTATGGCTACACCTTC	CASSWDRTNFGYGYTF
TRBD1	TRBV11-3	TRBJ2-7	NA	TGTGCCAGCAGCTTTGGGGTGGGACAGGGGGTCCACGAGCAGTACTTC	CASSFGVGQGVHEQYF
TRBD2	TRBV5-4	TRBJ2-7	NA	TGTGCCAGCACACTGGCCCCAACTAGCGGGGGGGACGAGCAGTACTTC	CASTLAPTSGGDEQYF
NA	TRBV7-7	TRBJ2-1	NA	TGTGCTAGCAGCTGGCAGTCGGGGCCGTACAATGAGCAGTTCTTC	CASSWQSGPYNEQFF
TRBD1	TRBV7-6	TRBJ2-2	NA	TGTGCCAGCAGTCCGGGACAGGGTTCGAACACCGGGGAGCTGTTTTTT	CASSPGQGSNTGELFF
NA	TRBV20-1	TRBJ1-1	NA	TGCAGTGCTAGACAAAATATTGAAGCTTTCTTT	CSARQNIEAFF
NA	TRBV21-1	TRBJ1-1	few	TGTGCCAGCAGCAACGACACGAGCGGGACTGAAGCTTTCTTT	CASSNDTSGTEAFF